The present TCR beta chain was sequenced within a study of spatial heterogeneity in lung cancer. Turning to the study itself: Sequencing consistently turned up more beta-chain sequences than alpha-chain sequences.

Noted time point: sample taken at primary tumor resection. From tumor, nontumor lung or frozen PBMC, whole RNA was taken unsorted for sequencing. Many counts were recorded for this clonotype. Its target is not known. Unique molecular identifiers, one per molecule, were present on every TCR cDNA molecule. MiXCR, applied by TCRdb to the 5' RACE reads, yields one record per CDR3 protein. There are more than 65,000 distinct CDR3 sequences in the sample; 10% to 15% occur only once, and around 4.3% lies in the top ten. Findings and limits, study-wide: Follow-up blood showed ubiquitous expanded tumor TCRs less than blood at resection did.

Germline V lookup: CDR1 MDHEN, CDR2 SYDVKM. The V gene end was trimmed by 4 bases and the J gene end by 4 bases; junction bases not matched to a gene: 7. The CDR3 consists of 15 residues. The chain is built from TRBV28 and TRBJ1-5, with 7 bases that match TRBD1. The receptor was derived from a male donor with early-stage non-small cell lung cancer. The specimen was PBMCs, collected at surgery. The chain's CDR3 is CASSSPDRVNQPQHF. The CDR3 nucleotides read TGTGCCAGCAGTTCCCCTGACAGGGTGAATCAGCCCCAGCATTTT.